These T cell receptor beta chains were read from a single sample in a study of blood T cell repertoires in COVID-19. The repertoire was sequenced with immunoSEQ multiplex PCR; TCRdb's copy has only in-frame clones and lacks some. The sample records roughly 160,000 clones, roughly 85% being singletons. The sample was peripheral blood. The receptors originated from a man aged 55 to 70 with acute or convalescent COVID-19. Each CDR3 is given with its conserved first and last residue. Each record gives: J gene, clone size, V gene, D gene, CDR3 protein, CDR3 DNA. D genes are given only for firm matches. Where a row states a size, it is once, few, many or the class of an expanded clone; other rows omit it.

TRBJ1-4 | NA | TRBV21-1 | NA | CASPPPGQGIEKLFF | TGTGCCAGCCCCCCTCCGGGACAGGGGATTGAAAAACTGTTTTTT
TRBJ2-5 | NA | TRBV2 | NA | CASKGLSLTQETQYF | TGTGCCAGCAAGGGGCTCTCGTTAACTCAAGAGACCCAGTACTTC
TRBJ1-6 | NA | TRBV28 | NA | CASSPPRSPLHF | TGTGCCAGCAGTCCTCCCCGTTCACCCCTCCACTTT
TRBJ2-1 | NA | TRBV7-3 | TRBD2 | CASSLRLAPYNEQFF | TGTGCCAGCAGCTTACGACTAGCGCCCTACAATGAGCAGTTCTTC
TRBJ2-1 | NA | TRBV5-1 | TRBD2 | CASSLDPVGAGGYNEQFF | TGCGCCAGCAGCCTGGACCCCGTAGGGGCGGGAGGGTACAATGAGCAGTTCTTC
TRBJ1-1 | NA | TRBV5-8 | NA | CASSLGGAWSTEAFF | TGTGCCAGCAGCTTGGGCGGGGCATGGAGCACTGAAGCTTTCTTT
TRBJ2-5 | NA | TRBV3-1/TRBV3-2 | NA | CASSPPLQETQYF | TGTGCCAGCAGTCCCCCTCTCCAGGAGACCCAGTACTTC
TRBJ2-7 | NA | TRBV27 | TRBD1 | CASSFRGNWEQYF | TGTGCCAGCAGTTTCAGGGGGAATTGGGAGCAGTACTTC
TRBJ2-7 | NA | TRBV5-8 | TRBD1 | CASSLYRGYEQYF | TGTGCCAGCAGCTTGTACAGGGGCTACGAGCAGTACTTC
TRBJ2-7 | NA | TRBV3-1/TRBV3-2 | TRBD2 | CASVPSGSYEQYF | TGTGCCAGCGTCCCTAGCGGGAGTTACGAGCAGTACTTC
TRBJ1-1 | NA | TRBV19 | TRBD1 | CASGGQTSKTEAFF | TGTGCCAGTGGGGGACAGACTTCAAAGACTGAAGCTTTCTTT
TRBJ1-4 | NA | TRBV29-1 | NA | CSVEAVVVPLHNEKLFF | TGCAGCGTTGAAGCTGTAGTTGTCCCGCTTCATAATGAAAAACTGTTTTTT
TRBJ2-6 | once | TRBV15 | TRBD2 | CATSRPGGRANVLTF | TGTGCCACCAGCAGGCCGGGGGGGCGGGCCAACGTCCTGACTTTC
TRBJ1-1 | NA | TRBV11-2 | NA | CASSLHRGAFF | TGTGCCAGCAGCTTACATCGGGGAGCTTTCTTT
TRBJ2-5 | once | TRBV11-2 | TRBD1 | CASSLGAGGWQTQYF | TGTGCCAGCAGCTTAGGGGCAGGGGGCTGGCAGACCCAGTACTTC
TRBJ2-5 | NA | TRBV30 | TRBD2 | CAWSPRTSGRPETQYF | TGTGCCTGGAGTCCCCGGACTAGCGGGAGACCGGAGACCCAGTACTTC
TRBJ2-7 | NA | TRBV6-5 | NA | CASSSPQVTEQYF | TGTGCCAGCAGTTCCCCACAGGTGACCGAGCAGTACTTC
TRBJ1-2 | NA | TRBV28 | NA | CASTGAYGYTF | TGTGCCAGCACCGGAGCCTATGGCTACACCTTC